This TCR beta chain was sequenced in a study of cytomegalovirus exposure and HLA in healthy donors. Study-wide points: Rarity marked most TCR sequences, yet some public TCRs occurred in many donors.

60 Vbeta and 13 Jbeta primers were used in PCR. The authors' processing: Later analysis identified 80 million to 85 million unique TCR beta chains, 10 million to 12 million shared. TCRdb's copy holds only in-frame clones and misses some; the assay was immunoSEQ multiplex PCR. D and trimming come from the DNA, and the V and J calls and clone size come from that table. The sample has some 180,000 clones; under 80% are singletons. Unrecorded immune exposures were likely, despite nominal health at sampling. Note on this clone: The target antigen is unknown.

The sequenced material came from PBMCs. This sequence was found in a woman between 25 and 40 years old in good health and CMV-seropositive.

The CDR3: CASSFFPQGGIGELFF. CDR3 DNA sequence: TGTGCCAGCAGCTTTTTCCCACAGGGTGGGATCGGGGAGCTGTTTTTT. The rearrangement joins TRBV5-5 to TRBJ2-2, with D possibly being TRBD1 (6 bases). The CDR3 is made up of 16 amino acids. V gave up 2 bases and J gave up 7 bases, with 18 bases separating them. Germline V gives CDR1 SGHKS, CDR2 YYEKEE (reference sequence).